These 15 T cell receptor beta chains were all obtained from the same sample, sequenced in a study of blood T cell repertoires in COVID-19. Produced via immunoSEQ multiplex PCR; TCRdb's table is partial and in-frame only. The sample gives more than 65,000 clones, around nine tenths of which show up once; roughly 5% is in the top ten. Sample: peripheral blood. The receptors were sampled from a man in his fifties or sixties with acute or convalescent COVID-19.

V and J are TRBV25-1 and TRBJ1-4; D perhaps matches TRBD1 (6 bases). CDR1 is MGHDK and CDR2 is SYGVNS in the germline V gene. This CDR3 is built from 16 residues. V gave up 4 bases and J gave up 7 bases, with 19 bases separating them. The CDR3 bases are TGTGCCAGCAGTGGTCCACAGGGATCCCTTCCTGAAAAACTGTTTTTT. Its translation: CASSGPQGSLPEKLFF.

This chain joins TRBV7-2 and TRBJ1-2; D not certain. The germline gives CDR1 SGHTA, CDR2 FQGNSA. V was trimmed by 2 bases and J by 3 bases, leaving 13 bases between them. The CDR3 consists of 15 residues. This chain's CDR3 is CASSLLLGVDYGYTF. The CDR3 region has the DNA TGTGCCAGCAGCTTACTGCTGGGCGTGGACTATGGCTACACCTTC.

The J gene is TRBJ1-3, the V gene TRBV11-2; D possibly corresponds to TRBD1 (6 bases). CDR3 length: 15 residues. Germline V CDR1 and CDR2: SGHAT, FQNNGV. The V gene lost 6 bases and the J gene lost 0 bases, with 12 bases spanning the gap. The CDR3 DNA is TGTGCCAGCAGAACCGGACAGTACTCTGGAAACACCATATATTTT. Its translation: CASRTGQYSGNTIYF.

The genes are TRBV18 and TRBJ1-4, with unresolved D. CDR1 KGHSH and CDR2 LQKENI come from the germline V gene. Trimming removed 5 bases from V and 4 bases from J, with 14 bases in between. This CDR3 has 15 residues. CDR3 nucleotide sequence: TGTGCCAGCTCAGATCAACGGGGTGATAATGAAAAACTGTTTTTT. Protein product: CASSDQRGDNEKLFF.

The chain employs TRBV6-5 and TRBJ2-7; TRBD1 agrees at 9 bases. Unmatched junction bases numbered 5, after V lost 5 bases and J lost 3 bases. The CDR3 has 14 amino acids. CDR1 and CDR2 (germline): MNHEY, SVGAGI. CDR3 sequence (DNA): TGTGCCAGCAGTCAGGGGACAGGGATCTACGAGCAGTACTTC. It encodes CASSQGTGIYEQYF.

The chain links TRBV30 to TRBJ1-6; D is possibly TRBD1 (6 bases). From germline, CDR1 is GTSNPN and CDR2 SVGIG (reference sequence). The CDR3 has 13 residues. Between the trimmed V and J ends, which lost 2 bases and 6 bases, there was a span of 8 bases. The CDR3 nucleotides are TGTGCCTGGAGTATACAGGGTAATTCACCCCTCCACTTT. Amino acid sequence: CAWSIQGNSPLHF.

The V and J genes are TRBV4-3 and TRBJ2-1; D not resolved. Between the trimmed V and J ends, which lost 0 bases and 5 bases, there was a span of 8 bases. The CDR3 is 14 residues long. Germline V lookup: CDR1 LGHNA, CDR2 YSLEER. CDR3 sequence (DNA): TGCGCCAGCAGCCAAGATCTCTTCGACAATGAGCAGTTCTTC. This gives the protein CASSQDLFDNEQFF.

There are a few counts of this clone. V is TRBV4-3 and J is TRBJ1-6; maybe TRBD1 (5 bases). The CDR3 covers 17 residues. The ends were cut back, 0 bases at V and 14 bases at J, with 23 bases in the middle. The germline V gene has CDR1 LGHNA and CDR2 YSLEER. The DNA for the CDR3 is TGCGCCAGCAGCCAAGATTCCGGGCATCGGGACTATTCGGCCCTCCACTTT. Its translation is CASSQDSGHRDYSALHF.

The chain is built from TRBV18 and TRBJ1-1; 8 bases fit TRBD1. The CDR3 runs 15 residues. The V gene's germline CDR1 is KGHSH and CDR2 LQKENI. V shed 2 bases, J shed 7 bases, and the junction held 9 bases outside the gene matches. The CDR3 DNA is TGTGCCAGCTCACCAGGATGGGCAGGGGGCATTGAAGCTTTCTTT. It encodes CASSPGWAGGIEAFF. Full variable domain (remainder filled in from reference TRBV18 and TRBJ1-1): NAGVMQNPRHLVRRRGQEARLRCSPMKGHSHVYWYRQLPEEGLKFMVYLQKENIIDESGMPKERFSAEFPKEGPSILRIQQVVRGDSAAYFCASSPGWAGGIEAFFGQGTRLTVV.

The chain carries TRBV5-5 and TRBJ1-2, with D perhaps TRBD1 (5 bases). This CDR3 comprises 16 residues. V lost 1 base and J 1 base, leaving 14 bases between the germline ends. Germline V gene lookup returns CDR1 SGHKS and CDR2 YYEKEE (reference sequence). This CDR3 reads CASSLSGTGFNYGYTF. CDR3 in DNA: TGTGCCAGCAGCTTGTCCGGGACTGGGTTTAACTATGGCTACACCTTC.

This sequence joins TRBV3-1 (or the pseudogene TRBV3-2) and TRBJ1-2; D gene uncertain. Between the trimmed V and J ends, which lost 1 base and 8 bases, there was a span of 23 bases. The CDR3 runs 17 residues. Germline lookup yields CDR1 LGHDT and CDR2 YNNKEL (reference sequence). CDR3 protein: CASSQGGQTLKPGGYTF. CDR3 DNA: TGTGCCAGCAGCCAAGGGGGTCAGACCTTAAAGCCGGGAGGCTACACCTTC.

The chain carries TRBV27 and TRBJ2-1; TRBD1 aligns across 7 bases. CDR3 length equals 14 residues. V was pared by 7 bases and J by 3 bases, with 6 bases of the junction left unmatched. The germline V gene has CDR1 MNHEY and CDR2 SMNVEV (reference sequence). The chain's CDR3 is CASTRGTVYNEQFF. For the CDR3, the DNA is TGTGCCAGCACGCGTGGGACAGTCTACAATGAGCAGTTCTTC.

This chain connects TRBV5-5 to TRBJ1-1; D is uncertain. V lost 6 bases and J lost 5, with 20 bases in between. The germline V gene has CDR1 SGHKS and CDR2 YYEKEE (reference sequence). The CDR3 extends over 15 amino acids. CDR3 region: CASMPGPLSGTEAFF. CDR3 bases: TGTGCCAGCATGCCCGGGCCGCTTTCGGGAACTGAAGCTTTCTTT.

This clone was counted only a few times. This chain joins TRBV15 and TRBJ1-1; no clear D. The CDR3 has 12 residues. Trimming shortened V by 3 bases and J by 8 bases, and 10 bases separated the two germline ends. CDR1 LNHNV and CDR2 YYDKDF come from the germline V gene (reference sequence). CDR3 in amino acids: CATSRPEGEAFF. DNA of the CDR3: TGTGCCACCAGCAGGCCCGAGGGAGAAGCTTTCTTT.

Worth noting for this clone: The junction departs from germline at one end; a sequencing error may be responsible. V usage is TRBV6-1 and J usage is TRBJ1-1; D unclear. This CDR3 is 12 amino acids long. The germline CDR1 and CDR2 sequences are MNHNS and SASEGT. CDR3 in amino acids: CASGETSPEAFF. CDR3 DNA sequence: TGTGCCAGCGGTGAGACAAGCCCTGAAGCTTTCTTT.